The text below deals with one T cell receptor (beta chain). Its antigen is unidentified. This table comes from immunoSEQ multiplex PCR, and its TCRdb copy is limited to in-frame clones, with some not included. The data contain 80,000 or so clones, roughly 87% of them singletons. Trimming removed 4 bases from V and 7 bases from J, with 13 bases in between. The germline V gene has CDR1 KGHSH and CDR2 LQKENI. The CDR3 is 13 residues long. The data are from a study of T cell responses to AZD1222 COVID-19 vaccine. Study observations and caveats: A reported finding is that nearly half of spike-specific TCRs target unmutated variant regions.

Specimen: peripheral blood, collected on day 0 of AZD1222 vaccination. This chain links TRBV18 with TRBJ1-1, with D hard to call. This receptor was obtained from an adult in good health. The CDR3 is CASSRVEQNEAFF. The CDR3 coding sequence is TGTGCCAGCTCACGAGTGGAACAGAATGAAGCTTTCTTT.